This T cell receptor beta chain was obtained from a study of blood T cell repertoires in COVID-19 (dated by TCRdb to between 2020 and 2021). Some background on the complete study: The collaborator samples originated in the United States, Italy and Spain and spanned the acute and convalescent phases of COVID-19. A de-identified subject ID, COVID-19 status, age in years and sex were almost always included in the sample metadata. Deeply sampled blood TCRbeta repertoires from subjects exposed to, actively infected with, or recovered from COVID-19 were included in the dataset. The repertoires were released in a freely available public database meant as a resource for research on the immune response to SARS-CoV-2. Samples were obtained from the ongoing ImmuneRACE study (first 160 participants) and from roughly 1,300 subjects provided by 6 global collaborators. The prospective study material was composed of cDNA or gDNA derived from T cells, B-cell-depleted T cells, or PBMCs. Where HLA class I and class II types were available, the types were taken from metadata supplied by the sample provider, not from assay-based typing. The full study reports these points: How much clinical and demographic metadata was included differed by source and by participant, and the metadata was provided uncurated.

Whole blood was collected in K2EDTA tubes by collaborating institutions according to the institutions' own protocols. For TCRbeta analysis, collaborator samples were shipped as frozen whole blood, as isolated PBMCs, or as DNA extracted from either sample type. The immunoSEQ Assay, a bias-controlled multiplex PCR, was used to amplify TCRbeta CDR3 regions from genomic DNA. From the authors' description of their analysis: Nucleated cell counts per sample were estimated from amplification of reference gene primers within the assay. Sequence reads were collapsed and filtered to measure the absolute abundance of every unique TCRbeta CDR3 rearrangement. For each sample, productive Simpson clonality was calculated by taking the square root of Simpson's diversity index across productive rearrangements. In its TCRdb copy, this immuneACCESS table keeps in-frame sequences only and misses some clones. Where compared with another copy, unresolved V genes explain less than half of these, and the others have no known cause. The DNA was the basis for D and trimming; V, J and clone size are from that table. The sample table holds 60,000 to 95,000 clones, of which about 74% were seen once. Together, the top ten hold just over 2.5% of the sample.

Reading from cysteine to phenylalanine, the CDR3 counts 15 amino acids. Only CDR3 DNA is held: 45 bases, read in frame from base 1. V loses 1 base of germline sequence and J loses 0 bases, and the interval between the two ends is 10 bases. The germline V gene (reference sequence) yields LGHDT for CDR1 and YNNKEL for CDR2. About this clone: This receptor's antigen is unknown. Base qualities are not at hand, and no much larger clone is one base apart. The sample holds other DNA sequences that translate to the same CDR3.

This TCR came from a human donor with acute or convalescent COVID-19. The donor label of this sample is uncertain. The rearrangement joined TRBV3-1 (or the pseudogene TRBV3-2) to TRBJ2-7; TRBD1 is perhaps the D gene, given 6 matching bases. The sequenced sample was peripheral blood. DNA sequence: TGTGCCAGCAGCCAAGGGGACATAGCCTCCTACGAGCAGTACTTC. Its amino acids are CASSQGDIASYEQYF.